The clone carrying this T cell receptor beta chain was observed many times. Its specificity is not known. This entry belongs to a study of human T cells and chemical hapten exposure. Overall study context: Alopecia areata, totalis or universalis affected patients, mainly female.

MiXCR was run by TCRdb on the RACE reads, yielding one entry per CDR3 protein. In the table there are around 160,000 distinct CDR3 sequences, 13% to 15% of which are singletons. Time point given: patch test 1, 2 weeks after DPC sensitization. Treatment of the sample: therapeutic diphenylcyclopropenone sensitization with weekly scalp DPC. Findings of the study overall: Correlating positively with patch test score were the PT1 expanded TCR counts. Donors were affected by alopecia, so their immune reaction might vary from that of healthy individuals.

Sequenced here: whole blood, sampled in connection with sensitization to the hapten diphenylcyclopropenone (DPC). The sequence derives from a woman aged 25 to 45 with alopecia areata. Some clones in this sample may be carry-over from other donors' samples.

The CDR3 region is CASSWYTGELFF. CDR3 nucleotide sequence: TGTGCCAGCAGTTGGTACACCGGGGAGCTGTTTTTT. The J gene is TRBJ2-2, the V gene TRBV12-3 or TRBV12-4; D is uncertain. The CDR3 consists of 12 residues. Trimming pared 4 bases from V and 3 bases from J, leaving 3 bases between.